Following are 8 T cell receptor beta chains from one sample sequenced in a study of identical twins. TCRdb analysed the 5' RACE reads with MiXCR anew, one entry per CDR3 protein. The sample lists 650,000 to 750,000 distinct CDR3 sequences, approximately 22% seen once, with 4% to 4.5% in the top ten. These sequences were also reported in another study, on T cells expressing NK-cell markers.

Sequencing used PBMCs. The receptors stem from a woman under 30 in good health.

This chain links TRBV5-1 with TRBJ2-1, with TRBD1 matching 9 bases. The CDR3 contains 15 residues. V was pared by 1 base and J by 9 bases, with 8 bases of the junction left unmatched. Germline V CDR1 and CDR2: SGHRS, YFSETQ. The CDR3 loop reads CASSLRDRVKIEQFF. CDR3 DNA sequence: TGCGCCAGCAGCTTGAGGGACAGGGTTAAGATTGAGCAGTTCTTC.

This clonotype was found a few times. The rearrangement uses TRBV7-9 and TRBJ1-2; D call uncertain. V gave up 7 bases and J gave up 8 bases, with 17 bases separating them. CDR3 length: 13 amino acids. Per the germline V gene, CDR1 is SEHNR and CDR2 is FQNEAQ (reference sequence). CDR3 in DNA: TGTGCCAGCAAAGGGCAGCCCGGCGAGGGCTACACCTTC. Translating gives CASKGQPGEGYTF.

This clonotype was seen a few times. The rearrangement uses TRBV10-1 and TRBJ1-4, with D perhaps TRBD1 (6 bases). Trimming removed 1 base at V and 8 bases at J, with 11 bases between. Germline V gives CDR1 WNHNN, CDR2 SYGVQD (reference sequence). This CDR3 has 14 residues. The CDR3 bases are TGCGCCAGCAGTGAGTTACAGGGTGCGGAAAAACTGTTTTTT. It codes for CASSELQGAEKLFF.

This sequence joins TRBV7-9 and TRBJ2-2; D is perhaps TRBD2 (6 bases). V gave up 4 bases and J gave up 5 bases, with 11 bases separating them. The CDR3 length is 14 residues. Germline CDR1 reads SEHNR; CDR2 reads FQNEAQ (reference sequence). The CDR3 region is CASSSGRATGELFF. CDR3 DNA sequence: TGTGCCAGCAGCTCCGGGAGAGCAACCGGGGAGCTGTTTTTT.

This clonotype was recorded a few times. The chain has TRBV20-1 and TRBJ1-1; the D gene is possibly TRBD1 (5 bases). V gave up 3 bases and J gave up 10 bases, with 12 bases separating them. Germline V gene data show CDR1 as DFQATT and CDR2 as SNEGSKA (reference sequence). This CDR3 is built from 11 residues. As DNA, the CDR3 is TGCAGTGCTAGTGGCCAGGGTATAGCTTTCTTT. It encodes CSASGQGIAFF.

This clonotype has a handful of counts. The V call is TRBV27, the J call TRBJ2-1; 11 bases fit TRBD2. V trimming: 7 bases; J trimming: 1 base; junction bases outside the gene matches: 9. The CDR3 length is 17 residues. Germline CDR1 and CDR2: MNHEY and SMNVEV (reference sequence). CDR3 coding DNA: TGTGCCAGCATCCCTCTAACTAGCGGGGGATCCTACAATGAGCAGTTCTTC. This sequence encodes CASIPLTSGGSYNEQFF.

The table lists this clonotype with many counts. The chain has TRBV12-3 or TRBV12-4 and TRBJ2-2; weak D call: TRBD2 (5 bases). Trimming pared 2 bases from V and 7 bases from J, leaving 11 bases between. This CDR3 contains 14 residues. DNA of the CDR3: TGTGCCAGCAGTTTATCGGGGAGAGGCGGGGAGCTGTTTTTT. Amino acids: CASSLSGRGGELFF.

The gene calls are TRBV21-1 and TRBJ2-2; the table's D call, TRBD2, has no DNA check behind it. TRBV21-1 is assigned pseudogene status. The CDR3 extends over 18 amino acids. As DNA, the CDR3 is TGTGCCAGCAGCAAGCACCCACTAGCGGAGAACCACACCGGGGAGCTGTTTTTT. This encodes CASSKHPLAENHTGELFF.